Below are 17 T cell receptor beta chains sequenced from a single sample in a study of shared clonotypes between healthy human individuals. Method: immunoSEQ multiplex PCR; TCRdb's copy keeps in-frame clones and lacks some. The profile shows 450,000 to 500,000 clones, over 65% of them singletons. Sequenced material: PBMCs. The receptors were sampled from a woman in her forties in good health. Some clones in this sample may be carry-over from other donors' samples.

V gene TRBV6-5 combines with J gene TRBJ1-2; TRBD1 is a possible D gene (6 bases). This CDR3 is 13 amino acids long. Per germline, CDR1 MNHEY and CDR2 SVGAGI. V was shortened by 2 bases and J by 8 bases, with 12 bases between the two germline ends. The CDR3 bases are TGTGCCAGCAGTTACCCACAGGGAAGAGGCTACACCTTC. This sequence encodes CASSYPQGRGYTF.

The CDR3 coding sequence is TGTGCCAGCAGTGACTCATGGACTTCGAACACCGGGGAGCTGTTTTTT. This gives the protein CASSDSWTSNTGELFF. V and J are TRBV6-4 and TRBJ2-2; D possibly corresponds to TRBD2 (5 bases). The CDR3 spans 16 residues. Trimming took 0 bases from V and 0 from J, leaving 8 bases between them. The germline CDR1 and CDR2 sequences are MRHNA and SNTAGT.

The chain employs TRBV6-5 and TRBJ2-7; TRBD1 matches at 8 bases. V shed 4 bases and J 7 bases; nucleotides not matched to a gene: 12. Germline CDR1 reads MNHEY; CDR2 reads SVGAGI. This CDR3 contains 15 residues. The CDR3 nucleotides read TGTGCCAGCAGTTTCCTCCCCGACAGGGGAAGGGAGCAGTACTTC. It encodes CASSFLPDRGREQYF.

The rearrangement links TRBV5-4 to TRBJ2-2; maybe TRBD2 (5 bases). The V end lost 1 base, the J end lost 3 bases, and 13 bases lay between the germline ends. This CDR3 is built from 16 residues. The V gene's germline CDR1 is SGHNT and CDR2 YYREEE (reference sequence). The CDR3 coding sequence is TGTGCCAGCAGCTTGATGTCGGGGTTCGACACCGGGGAGCTGTTTTTT. This translates into CASSLMSGFDTGELFF.

In this sample, this clone turned up a few times. The rearrangement uses TRBV5-6 and TRBJ1-5, with D tentatively TRBD1 (5 bases). The CDR3 contains 14 residues. Germline CDR1 is SGHDT and CDR2 is YYEEEE. Trimming stripped 1 base from V and 2 bases from J, with 7 bases between. CDR3 nucleotide sequence: TGTGCCAGCAGCTTGACGGGGGGCAATCAGCCCCAGCATTTT. This codes for CASSLTGGNQPQHF.

The genes are TRBV7-2 and TRBJ2-5; D gene uncertain. V dropped 5 bases and J dropped 2 bases, with 6 bases sitting between them. Germline CDR1 SGHTA, CDR2 FQGNSA. The CDR3 loop spans 12 amino acids. The CDR3 coding sequence is TGTGCCAGCAGCCCTTCGCAAGAGACCCAGTACTTC. As protein: CASSPSQETQYF.

This chain joins TRBV9 and TRBJ2-1; TRBD2 aligns across 12 bases. V was clipped by 2 bases and J by 9 bases; unmatched bases: 21. The CDR3 has 20 amino acids. The V gene's germline CDR1 is SGDLS and CDR2 YYNGEE. This CDR3 is CASSVHLAGGPETPSPEQFF. CDR3 bases: TGTGCCAGCAGCGTCCACCTAGCGGGAGGGCCCGAAACCCCATCCCCTGAGCAGTTCTTC.

The chain is built from TRBV28 and TRBJ2-1, with 16 nucleotides matching TRBD2. V was pared by 6 bases and J by 6 bases, with 8 bases of the junction left unmatched. The germline V gene encodes CDR1 MDHEN and CDR2 SYDVKM. This CDR3 contains 17 residues. The DNA of the CDR3 is TGTGCCAGCAGAGGGACTAGCGGGAGGGATTTATTCAATGAGCAGTTCTTC. This codes for CASRGTSGRDLFNEQFF.

V gene TRBV30 combines with J gene TRBJ1-2; possibly TRBD1 for D (5 bases). Per the germline V gene, CDR1 is GTSNPN and CDR2 is SVGIG (reference sequence). Trimming removed 7 bases at V and 4 bases at J, with 16 bases between. This CDR3 region has 13 residues. The CDR3 sequence is CASYSGTRYGYTF. CDR3 coding DNA: TGTGCCTCATACTCCGGGACGCGCTATGGCTACACCTTC. Full variable domain (missing parts from reference TRBV30 and TRBJ1-2): SQTIHQWPATLVQPVGSPLSLECTVEGTSNPNLYWYRQAAGRGLQLLFYSVGIGQISSEVPQNLSASRPQDRQFILSSKKLLLSDSGFYLCASYSGTRYGYTFGSGTRLTVV.

Regarding this clone: The sample holds other DNA sequences that translate to the same CDR3. The gene calls are TRBV15 and TRBJ1-1, with D possibly matching TRBD1 (5 bases). The germline V gene has CDR1 LNHNV and CDR2 YYDKDF (reference sequence). This CDR3 spans 15 amino acids. V lost 2 bases and J lost 1, with 11 bases in between. The CDR3 coding sequence is TGTGCCACCAGCAGACATGTGGGACCGAACACTGAAGCTTTCTTT. It is translated as CATSRHVGPNTEAFF. Using reference TRBV15 and TRBJ1-1 for the parts outside the CDR3, the full variable domain is DAMVIQNPRYQVTQFGKPVTLSCSQTLNHNVMYWYQQKSSQAPKLLFHYYDKDFNNEADTPDNFQSRRPNTSFCFLDIRSPGLGDTAMYLCATSRHVGPNTEAFFGQGTRLTVV.

The V gene is TRBV5-1, the J gene TRBJ2-2; D is ambiguous. The V gene lost 2 bases and the J gene lost 1 base, with 6 bases spanning the gap. CDR1 SGHRS and CDR2 YFSETQ come from the germline V gene. This CDR3 has 14 residues. CDR3 amino acids: CASSFRQNTGELFF. CDR3 coding DNA: TGCGCCAGCAGCTTCCGGCAGAACACCGGGGAGCTGTTTTTT.

The table lists this clone with a few counts. The chain recombines TRBV19 with TRBJ1-1; no reliable D call. The length of the CDR3 is 15 residues. V lost 9 bases, J lost 0 bases, and 17 bases lay in between. The germline V gene encodes CDR1 LNHDA and CDR2 SQIVND (reference sequence). The chain's CDR3 is CASSGVNVMNTEAFF. Written as DNA, the CDR3 is TGTGCCAGCTCCGGGGTAAATGTCATGAACACTGAAGCTTTCTTT.

V gene TRBV27 combines with J gene TRBJ1-1; 9 nucleotides line up with TRBD1. The CDR3 has 15 amino acids. J was trimmed by 5 bases and V by 3 bases; bases with no gene match: 7. Germline loops: CDR1 MNHEY, CDR2 SMNVEV (reference sequence). The CDR3 coding sequence is TGTGCCAGCAGTTTTCTGGGACAGGGAGGGACTGAAGCTTTCTTT. Amino acid sequence: CASSFLGQGGTEAFF.

This CDR3 reads CASSLGREGRFF. CDR3 nucleotide sequence: TGTGCCAGCAGCTTGGGGCGGGAGGGCCGGTTCTTC. The chain joins TRBV5-6 to TRBJ2-1; TRBD2 agrees at 9 bases. This CDR3 comprises 12 residues. V shed 0 bases and J 15 bases; nucleotides not matched to a gene: 4. Germline V gene sequence: CDR1 SGHDT, CDR2 YYEEEE.

The chain carries TRBV27 and TRBJ1-2, with D tentatively TRBD1 (5 bases). Germline V gives CDR1 MNHEY, CDR2 SMNVEV (reference sequence). V was shortened by 3 bases and J by 3 bases, with 8 bases between the two germline ends. This CDR3 comprises 13 residues. The CDR3 protein is CASSLGRDYGYTF. Written as DNA, the CDR3 is TGTGCCAGCAGTTTGGGACGGGACTATGGCTACACCTTC.

The chain couples TRBV27 to TRBJ2-5, with D perhaps TRBD2 (6 bases). Germline V gene data show CDR1 as MNHEY and CDR2 as SMNVEV (reference sequence). V was pared by 9 bases and J by 6 bases, with 17 bases between. CDR3 length: 13 amino acids. The CDR3 spells CASWAGLGKTQYF. DNA for the CDR3: TGTGCCAGTTGGGCGGGGTTGGGTAAGACCCAGTACTTC.

The V call is TRBV28, the J call TRBJ1-4, with D possibly matching TRBD1 (5 bases). Deletions cut 6 bases from V and 7 bases from J, with 15 bases between. Germline CDR1 and CDR2: MDHEN and SYDVKM. The CDR3 extends over 14 amino acids. CDR3 nucleotides: TGTGCCAGCAGGACCCGGGGGGTCGTTGAAAAACTGTTTTTT. Amino acids: CASRTRGVVEKLFF.